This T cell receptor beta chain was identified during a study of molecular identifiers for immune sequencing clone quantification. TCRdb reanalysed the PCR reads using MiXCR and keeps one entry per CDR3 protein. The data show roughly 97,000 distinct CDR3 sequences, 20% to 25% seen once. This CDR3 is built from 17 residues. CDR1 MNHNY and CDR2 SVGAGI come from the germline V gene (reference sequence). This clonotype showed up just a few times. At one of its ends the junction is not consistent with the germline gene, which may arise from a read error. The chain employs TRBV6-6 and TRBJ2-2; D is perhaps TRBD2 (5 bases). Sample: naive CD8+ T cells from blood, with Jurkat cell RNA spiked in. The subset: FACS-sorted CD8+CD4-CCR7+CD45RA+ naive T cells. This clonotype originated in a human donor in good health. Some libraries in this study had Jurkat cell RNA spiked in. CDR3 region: CASSFTPPEGSPGEQFF. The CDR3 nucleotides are TGTGCCAGCAGCTTCACTCCCCCCGAAGGATCACCCGGGGAGCAGTTTTTT.